The clone carrying this TCR beta chain was detected many times. The antigen remains unidentified. Germline-derived CDR1 and CDR2 are SGHRS and YFSETQ. This CDR3 contains 13 residues. V was trimmed by 2 bases and J by 5 bases, leaving 8 bases between them. Using approximately 10 ml of fresh peripheral blood, PBMCs were prepared. RNA transcripts were the template for amplifying TCR beta CDR3 regions. When the TCR CDR3 underwent first-round RT-PCR, the HTBI primer set was used. TCRdb re-called the multiplex PCR reads through MiXCR, storing one row per CDR3 protein. The data contain approximately 370,000 distinct CDR3 sequences, 14% to 15% of them singletons. This sample is part of a study of T cells in Graves' hyperthyroidism and ophthalmopathy. Study as a whole: Specimen type is peripheral blood, collected at initial diagnosis prior to any treatment.

Whole-study findings and limits: A median 6.5 months before onset, the model predicted ophthalmopathy.

This clonotype originated in a woman aged 25 to 39 with Graves' hyperthyroidism. The sample comprised blood. J is TRBJ2-1 and V is TRBV5-1; D not certain. CDR3 amino acids: CASSFGVDNEQFF. The CDR3 bases are TGCGCCAGCAGCTTTGGCGTCGACAATGAGCAGTTCTTC.